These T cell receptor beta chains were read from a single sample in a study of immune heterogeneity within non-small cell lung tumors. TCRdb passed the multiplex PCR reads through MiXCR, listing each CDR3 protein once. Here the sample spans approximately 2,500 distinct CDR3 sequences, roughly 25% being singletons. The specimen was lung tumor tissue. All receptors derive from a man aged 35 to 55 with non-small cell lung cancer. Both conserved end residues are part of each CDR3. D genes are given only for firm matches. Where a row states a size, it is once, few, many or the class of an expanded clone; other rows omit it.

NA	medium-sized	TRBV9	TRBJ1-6	TGTGCCAGCAGCGTACGGACCCACCTCGATAATTCACCCCTCCACTTT	CASSVRTHLDNSPLHF
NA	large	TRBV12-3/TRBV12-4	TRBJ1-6	TGTGCCAGCAGTCCAAGGGACGGACGAGAACCCCTCCACTTT	CASSPRDGREPLHF
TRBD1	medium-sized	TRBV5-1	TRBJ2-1	TGCGCCAGCAGCTTGGCACGGGACAGTCCCTCCTACAATGAGCAGTTCTTC	CASSLARDSPSYNEQFF
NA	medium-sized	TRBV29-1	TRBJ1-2	TGCAGCGCTGGGACGATTCGAAACTATGGCTACACCTTC	CSAGTIRNYGYTF
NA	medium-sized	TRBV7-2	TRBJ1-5	TGTGCCAGCAGCCCCCGTAGCGGGTTGGGCAATCAGCCCCAGCATTTT	CASSPRSGLGNQPQHF
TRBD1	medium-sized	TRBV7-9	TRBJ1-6	TGTGCCAGCAGCGAGACCGGGACAGACAATTCACCCCTCCACTTT	CASSETGTDNSPLHF
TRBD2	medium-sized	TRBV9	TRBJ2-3	TGTGCCAGCAGCGTTGGGACTAATCCTTACACAGATACGCAGTATTTT	CASSVGTNPYTDTQYF
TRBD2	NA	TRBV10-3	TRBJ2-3	TGTGCCATCAGTGCTCGACATGCGGGAGGGCCAGATACGCAGTATTTT	CAISARHAGGPDTQYF
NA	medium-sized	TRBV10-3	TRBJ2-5	TGTGCCATCAGTGGGGGGGTAGCATCTCAAGAGACCCAGTACTTC	CAISGGVASQETQYF
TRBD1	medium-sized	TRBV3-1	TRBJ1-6	TGTGCCAGCAGCCAAGGGACAGGAGATTCACCCCTCCACTTT	CASSQGTGDSPLHF
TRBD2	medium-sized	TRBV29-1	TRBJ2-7	TGCAGCGTTACGTCTAGCGGGAGCTCCTACGAGCAGTACTTC	CSVTSSGSSYEQYF
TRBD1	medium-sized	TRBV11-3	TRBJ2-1	TGTGCCACTAAATCCGGGACAGGGTCTTCGGATGAGCAGTTCTTC	CATKSGTGSSDEQFF
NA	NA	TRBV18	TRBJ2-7	TGTGCCAGCTCACCACAGACAGATTACGAGCAGTACTTC	CASSPQTDYEQYF